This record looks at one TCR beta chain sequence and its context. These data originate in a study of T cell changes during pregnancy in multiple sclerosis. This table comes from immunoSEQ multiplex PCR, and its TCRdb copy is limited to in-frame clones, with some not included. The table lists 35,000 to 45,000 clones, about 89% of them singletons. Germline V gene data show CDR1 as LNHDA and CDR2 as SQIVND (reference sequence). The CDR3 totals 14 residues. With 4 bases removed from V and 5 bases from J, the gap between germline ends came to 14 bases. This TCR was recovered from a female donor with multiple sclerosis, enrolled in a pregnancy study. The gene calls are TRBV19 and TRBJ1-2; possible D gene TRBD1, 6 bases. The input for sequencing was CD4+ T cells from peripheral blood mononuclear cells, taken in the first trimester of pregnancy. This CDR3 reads CASSKQGSPYGYTF. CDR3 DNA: TGTGCCAGTAGTAAACAGGGCTCCCCTTATGGCTACACCTTC.